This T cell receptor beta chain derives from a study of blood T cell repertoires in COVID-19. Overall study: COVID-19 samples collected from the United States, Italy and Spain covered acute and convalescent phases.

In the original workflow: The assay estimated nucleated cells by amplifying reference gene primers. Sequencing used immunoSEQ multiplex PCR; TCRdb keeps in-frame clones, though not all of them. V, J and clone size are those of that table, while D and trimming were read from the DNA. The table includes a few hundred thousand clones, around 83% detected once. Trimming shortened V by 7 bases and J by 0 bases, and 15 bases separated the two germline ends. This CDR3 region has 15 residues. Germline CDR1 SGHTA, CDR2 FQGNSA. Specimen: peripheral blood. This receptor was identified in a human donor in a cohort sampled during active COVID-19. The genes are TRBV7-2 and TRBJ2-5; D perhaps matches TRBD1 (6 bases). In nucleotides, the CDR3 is TGTGCCAGCATCCTACAGGGAACGTACCAAGAGACCCAGTACTTC. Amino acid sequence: CASILQGTYQETQYF.